Included here is one TCR beta chain sequence, with context. Donors contributed one heparinised blood draw apiece, averaging around 120 mL. This entry belongs to a study of beta chain features in type 1 diabetes. The CDR3 spans 14 residues. Germline assignment: CDR1 SQVTM and CDR2 ANQGSEA. The V gene lost 4 bases and the J gene lost 1 base, with 13 bases spanning the gap. Expressed TCRB transcripts were sequenced because the isolated RNA had all been reverse transcribed beforehand. Repertoires were generated with immunoSEQ multiplex PCR, while TCRdb's copy carries only in-frame clones and drops some. The sample holds over 700,000 clones; 15% to 20% are singletons and the top ten take 0.023%.

The chain uses TRBV29-1 and TRBJ1-1, with D uncertain. Sequenced sample: naive CD4+ T cells from blood. This TCR was recovered from a woman aged 18 to 35 in good health. The CDR3 DNA reads TGCAGCGTTGCGGGCCGACCCCAGAACACTGAAGCTTTCTTT. Translated: CSVAGRPQNTEAFF.